The present T cell receptor (beta chain) was sequenced within a study of blood T cell repertoires in COVID-19. CDR1 is LNHDA and CDR2 is SQIVND in the germline V gene (reference sequence). The CDR3 spans 16 residues. Deletions cut 2 bases from V and 5 bases from J, with 18 bases between. The table lists this clone with a few counts. Sequencing was performed with immunoSEQ multiplex PCR; in TCRdb, only in-frame clones are kept and a portion is missing. The table shows tens of thousands of clones, with about 82% occurring only once. The chain employs TRBV19 and TRBJ1-2; D might be TRBD1 (5 bases). The sequenced sample consisted of peripheral blood. The sequence was collected from a man between 65 and 85 years old with acute or convalescent COVID-19. The chain's CDR3 is CASSIMSAGLAYGYTF. The CDR3 DNA is TGTGCCAGTAGTATAATGTCGGCAGGGCTGGCTTATGGCTACACCTTC.